These 8 T cell receptor beta chains came from one sample sequenced in a study of blood T cell repertoires in COVID-19. Libraries were prepared by immunoSEQ multiplex PCR; TCRdb keeps only in-frame clonotypes and omits some of them. This repertoire shows 65,000 to 70,000 clones, around 86% found once; its top ten account for approximately 15%. Sequenced material: peripheral blood. These receptors came from a man in his forties with COVID-19, enrolled during active disease.

The gene calls are TRBV6-5 and TRBJ2-7; 10 bases agree with TRBD1. V shed 0 bases, J shed 6 bases, and the junction held 8 bases outside the gene matches. Per the germline V gene, CDR1 is MNHEY and CDR2 is SVGAGI. This CDR3 is built from 16 residues. In DNA, the CDR3 is TGTGCCAGCAGTTACTCGTCAAGGACAGGGGGTCCCGAGCAGTACTTC. It codes for CASSYSSRTGGPEQYF.

The V call is TRBV4-1, the J call TRBJ2-7, with 9 bases that match TRBD2. The V segment lost 4 bases and the J segment 5 bases; nucleotides outside the gene matches: 3. The CDR3 runs to 13 residues. CDR1 is MGHRA, CDR2 YSYEKL, per germline. The DNA of the CDR3 is TGCGCCAGCAGCCCGGGGACTAGCCACGAGCAGTACTTC. Translated: CASSPGTSHEQYF.

This clone was counted once. The V gene is TRBV14, the J gene TRBJ2-7, with D unresolved. This CDR3 is 12 amino acids long. The germline V gene encodes CDR1 SGHDN and CDR2 FVKESK. With 1 base removed from V and 5 bases from J, the gap between germline ends came to 6 bases. CDR3 region: CASSQVVNEQYF. For the CDR3, the DNA is TGTGCCAGCAGCCAAGTTGTCAACGAGCAGTACTTC.

J is TRBJ1-5 and V is TRBV28; 7 positions agree with TRBD1. The trim removed 4 bases at V and 7 bases at J, leaving 7 bases unmatched. CDR1 is MDHEN, CDR2 SYDVKM, per germline. This CDR3 is built from 14 residues. The CDR3 DNA reads as TGTGCCAGCAGTTCACCCCTCAGGGGGCAGCCCCAGCATTTT. Translating it yields CASSSPLRGQPQHF. Full variable domain (remainder filled in from reference TRBV28 and TRBJ1-5): DVKVTQSSRYLVKRTGEKVFLECVQDMDHENMFWYRQDPGLGLRLIYFSYDVKMKEKGDIPEGYSVSREKKERFSLILESASTNQTSMYLCASSSPLRGQPQHFGDGTRLSIL.

CDR3 loop: CASMGGSPLGGELFF. In nucleotides, the CDR3 is TGCGCCAGCATGGGGGGGTCCCCCCTTGGCGGGGAGCTGTTTTTT. The chain links TRBV10-1 to TRBJ2-2, with 7 nucleotides matching TRBD2. With V trimmed by 7 bases and J by 7 bases, 12 bases remained unmatched. The CDR3 has 15 residues. Germline V CDR1 and CDR2: WNHNN, SYGVQD (reference sequence).

The chain combines TRBV3-1 (or the pseudogene TRBV3-2) with TRBJ2-7; the D is unclear. V lost 11 bases and J 3 bases, leaving 14 bases between the germline ends. CDR3 length equals 12 residues. From germline, CDR1 is LGHDT and CDR2 YNNKEL (reference sequence). CDR3 amino acids: CAAAQNIYEQYF. Written as DNA, the CDR3 is TGTGCCGCCGCGCAAAATATCTACGAGCAGTACTTC.

The chain combines TRBV18 with TRBJ2-7; D is possibly TRBD1 (5 bases). The germline gives CDR1 KGHSH, CDR2 LQKENI. V lost 3 bases, J lost 2 bases, and 8 bases lay in between. This CDR3 region has 13 residues. This chain's CDR3 is CASSPQDTYEQYF. CDR3 in DNA: TGTGCCAGCTCACCGCAGGACACCTACGAGCAGTACTTC.

The CDR3, as DNA: TGTGCCAGCAGCGTGATTAGCGGGGGGGAGCAGTTCTTC. It specifies CASSVISGGEQFF. The chain uses TRBV9 and TRBJ2-1, with 10 bases matching TRBD2. CDR1 is SGDLS, CDR2 YYNGEE, per germline. The V segment lost 2 bases and the J segment 10 bases; nucleotides outside the gene matches: 3. The CDR3 extends over 13 amino acids.